This TCR beta chain was observed in a study of blood T cell repertoires in COVID-19. Looking at the study overall: Italy, Spain and the United States were the sources of the convalescent and acute COVID-19 samples. Sample material is recorded as cDNA or gDNA derived from T cells, B-cell-depleted T cells, or PBMCs.

Per the original methods: Amplification of reference gene primers provided the estimated nucleated cell counts. Profiling relied on immunoSEQ multiplex PCR, and the TCRdb table lists in-frame clones only, not all of them. V and J calls and clone size are as listed in that table; D and trimming were resolved from the DNA. The sample consists of approximately 52,000 clones, around 86% of them appearing once. Sequencing was done on a sample of peripheral blood. This clonotype was obtained from a man between 65 and 80 years old with acute or convalescent COVID-19.

In nucleotides, the CDR3 is TGTGCCAGCTCACCAGACAGGGATGGGACTGAAGCTTTCTTT. This codes for CASSPDRDGTEAFF. The chain recombines TRBV18 with TRBJ1-1; 7 nucleotides agree with TRBD1. Germline V CDR1 and CDR2: KGHSH, LQKENI. V gave up 2 bases and J gave up 5 bases; unmatched junction bases: 5. The CDR3 is made up of 14 amino acids.